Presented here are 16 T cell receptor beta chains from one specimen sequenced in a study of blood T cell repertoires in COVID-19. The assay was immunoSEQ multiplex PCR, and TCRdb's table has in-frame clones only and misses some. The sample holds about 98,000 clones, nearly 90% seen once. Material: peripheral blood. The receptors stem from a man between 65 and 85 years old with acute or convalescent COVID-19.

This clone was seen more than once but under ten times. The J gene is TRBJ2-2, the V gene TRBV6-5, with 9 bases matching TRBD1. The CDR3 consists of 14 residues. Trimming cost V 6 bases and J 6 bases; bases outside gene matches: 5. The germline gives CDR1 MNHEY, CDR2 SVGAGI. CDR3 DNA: TGTGCCAGCAGCCGGGACAGGGAGGCCGGGGAGCTGTTTTTT. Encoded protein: CASSRDREAGELFF.

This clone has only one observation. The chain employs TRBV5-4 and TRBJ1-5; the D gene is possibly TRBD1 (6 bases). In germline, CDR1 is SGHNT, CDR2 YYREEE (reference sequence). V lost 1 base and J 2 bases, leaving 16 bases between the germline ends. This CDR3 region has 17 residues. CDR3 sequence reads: CASSLFGGALGNQPQHF. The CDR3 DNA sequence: TGTGCCAGCAGCTTGTTTGGGGGCGCGTTGGGCAATCAGCCCCAGCATTTT.

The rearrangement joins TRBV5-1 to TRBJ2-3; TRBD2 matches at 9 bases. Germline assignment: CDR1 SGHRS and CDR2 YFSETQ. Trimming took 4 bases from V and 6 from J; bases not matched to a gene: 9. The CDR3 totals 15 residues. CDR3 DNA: TGCGCCAGCAGCCTTAGCGGGGGCCTTAGTGATACGCAGTATTTT. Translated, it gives CASSLSGGLSDTQYF.

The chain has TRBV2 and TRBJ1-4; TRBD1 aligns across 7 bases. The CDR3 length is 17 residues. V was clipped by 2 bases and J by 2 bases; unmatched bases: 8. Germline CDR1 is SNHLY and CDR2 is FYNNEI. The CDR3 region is CASSESDRVLTNEKLFF. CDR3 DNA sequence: TGTGCCAGCAGTGAAAGTGACAGGGTCCTGACTAATGAAAAACTGTTTTTT.

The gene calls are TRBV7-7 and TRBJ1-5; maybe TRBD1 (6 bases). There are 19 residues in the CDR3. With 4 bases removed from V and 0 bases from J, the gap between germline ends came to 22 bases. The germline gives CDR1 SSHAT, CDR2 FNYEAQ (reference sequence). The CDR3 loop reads CASSSPDDRTLYSNQPQHF. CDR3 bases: TGTGCCAGCAGCTCCCCCGACGACAGGACCCTATATAGCAATCAGCCCCAGCATTTT.

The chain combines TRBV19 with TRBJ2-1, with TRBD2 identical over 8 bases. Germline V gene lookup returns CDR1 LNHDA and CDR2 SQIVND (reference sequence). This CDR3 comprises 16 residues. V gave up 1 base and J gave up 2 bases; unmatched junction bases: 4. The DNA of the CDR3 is TGTGCCAGTAGTATAGTCGGGGGGGGCCCCTACAATGAGCAGTTCTTC. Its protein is CASSIVGGGPYNEQFF.

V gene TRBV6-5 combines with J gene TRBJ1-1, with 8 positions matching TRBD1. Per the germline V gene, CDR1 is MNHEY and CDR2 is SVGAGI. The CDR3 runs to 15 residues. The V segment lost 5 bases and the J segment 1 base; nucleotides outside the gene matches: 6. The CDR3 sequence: CASSRRGRRNTEAFF. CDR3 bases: TGTGCCAGCAGTCGCAGGGGGCGGAGGAACACTGAAGCTTTCTTT.

Here the CDR3 reads CASSANRKNTGELFF. CDR3 DNA: TGTGCCAGCAGCGCTAACAGGAAAAACACCGGGGAGCTGTTTTTT. The V gene is TRBV9, the J gene TRBJ2-2; perhaps TRBD1 as D (5 bases). The CDR3 length is 15 residues. Germline-derived CDR1 and CDR2 are SGDLS and YYNGEE. The germline V and J ends were trimmed by 3 bases and 2 bases, with 11 bases remaining between them.

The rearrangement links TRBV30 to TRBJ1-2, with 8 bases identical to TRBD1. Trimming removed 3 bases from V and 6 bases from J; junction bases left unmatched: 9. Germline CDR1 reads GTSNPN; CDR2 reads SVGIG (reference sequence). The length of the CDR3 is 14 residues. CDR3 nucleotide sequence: TGTGCCTGGAGCATCCAGGGGGCAAAAAATGGCTACACCTTC. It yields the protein CAWSIQGAKNGYTF.

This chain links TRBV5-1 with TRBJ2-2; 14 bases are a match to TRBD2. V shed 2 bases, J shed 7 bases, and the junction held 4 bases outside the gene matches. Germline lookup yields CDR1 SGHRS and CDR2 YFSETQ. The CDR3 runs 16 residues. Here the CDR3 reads CASSFRTSGGSGELFF. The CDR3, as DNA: TGCGCCAGCAGCTTCAGGACTAGCGGGGGGAGCGGGGAGCTGTTTTTT. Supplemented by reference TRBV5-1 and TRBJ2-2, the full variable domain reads KAGVTQTPRYLIKTRGQQVTLSCSPISGHRSVSWYQQTPGQGLQFLFEYFSETQRNKGNFPGRFSGRQFSNSRSEMNVSTLELGDSALYLCASSFRTSGGSGELFFGEGSRLTVL.

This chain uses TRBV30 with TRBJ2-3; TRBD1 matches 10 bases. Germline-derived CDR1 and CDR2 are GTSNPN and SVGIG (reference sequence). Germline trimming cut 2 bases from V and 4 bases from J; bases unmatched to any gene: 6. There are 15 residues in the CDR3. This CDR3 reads CAWSLGTGVPDTQYF. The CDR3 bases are TGTGCCTGGAGTCTGGGGACAGGGGTACCAGATACGCAGTATTTT. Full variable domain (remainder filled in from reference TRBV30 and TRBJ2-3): SQTIHQWPATLVQPVGSPLSLECTVEGTSNPNLYWYRQAAGRGLQLLFYSVGIGQISSEVPQNLSASRPQDRQFILSSKKLLLSDSGFYLCAWSLGTGVPDTQYFGPGTRLTVL.

The CDR3 bases are TGCGCCAGCAGCTCGCTACAGGCCAATACGCAGTATTTT. This gives the protein CASSSLQANTQYF. The genes are TRBV5-1 and TRBJ2-3; D might be TRBD1 (5 bases). Trimming pared 3 bases from V and 7 bases from J, leaving 12 bases between. The germline V gene encodes CDR1 SGHRS and CDR2 YFSETQ. The CDR3 has 13 residues. Combining the CDR3 with reference TRBV5-1 and TRBJ2-3 gives the whole variable domain KAGVTQTPRYLIKTRGQQVTLSCSPISGHRSVSWYQQTPGQGLQFLFEYFSETQRNKGNFPGRFSGRQFSNSRSEMNVSTLELGDSALYLCASSSLQANTQYFGPGTRLTVL.

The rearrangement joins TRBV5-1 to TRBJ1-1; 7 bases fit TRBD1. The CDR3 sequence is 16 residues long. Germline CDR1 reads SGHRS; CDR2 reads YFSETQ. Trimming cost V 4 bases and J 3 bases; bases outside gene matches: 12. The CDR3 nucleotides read TGCGCCAGCAGCCCTCAACCCGACAGGGCCTACACTGAAGCTTTCTTT. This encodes CASSPQPDRAYTEAFF.

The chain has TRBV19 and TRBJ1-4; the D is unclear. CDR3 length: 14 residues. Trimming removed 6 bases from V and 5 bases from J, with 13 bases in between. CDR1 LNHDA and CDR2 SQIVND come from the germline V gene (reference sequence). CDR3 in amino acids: CASRDPAENEKLFF. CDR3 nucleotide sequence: TGTGCCAGTAGGGATCCGGCGGAGAATGAAAAACTGTTTTTT.

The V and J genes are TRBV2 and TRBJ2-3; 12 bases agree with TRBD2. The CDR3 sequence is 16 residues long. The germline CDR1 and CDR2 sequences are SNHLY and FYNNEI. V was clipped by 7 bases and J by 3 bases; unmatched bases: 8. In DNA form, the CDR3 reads TGTGCCAGCAAGAGGACGACTAGCGGGGGTACAGATACGCAGTATTTT. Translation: CASKRTTSGGTDTQYF.

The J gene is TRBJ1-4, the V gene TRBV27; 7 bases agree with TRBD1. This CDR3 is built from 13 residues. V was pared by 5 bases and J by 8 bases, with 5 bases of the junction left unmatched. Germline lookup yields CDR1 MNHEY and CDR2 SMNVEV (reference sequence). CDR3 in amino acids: CASSDRVNEKLFF. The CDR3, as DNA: TGTGCCAGCAGTGACAGGGTGAACGAAAAACTGTTTTTT.